This section outlines one T cell receptor (beta chain) sequence together with its context. What it binds is not known. The CDR3 sequence is 11 residues long. CDR1 SQVTM and CDR2 ANQGSEA come from the germline V gene. V lost 7 bases and J lost 7, with 11 bases in between. These data originate in a study of cytomegalovirus exposure and HLA in healthy donors. Whole-study results and caveats: There were some public TCRs occurring in many donors, but most TCR sequences were rare. Productive status was seen about 90% or about 30% of the time for most TCR beta V segments in an earlier analysis. Some V segments could not be told apart, so they were left out, TRBV6-2 and TRBV6-3 among them.

60 Vbeta and 13 Jbeta primers were used in PCR. Generated by immunoSEQ multiplex PCR, the TCRdb table keeps only in-frame clones and is missing some. The table lists approximately 77,000 clones. Sequenced: PBMCs. The chain joins TRBV29-1 to TRBJ2-1; TRBD1 is a possible D gene (5 bases). The clonotype was recovered from a man aged 25-45 years in good health and CMV-seronegative. CDR3 sequence reads: CSGGRGNEQFF. CDR3 in DNA: TGCAGCGGGGGAAGGGGAAATGAGCAGTTCTTC.